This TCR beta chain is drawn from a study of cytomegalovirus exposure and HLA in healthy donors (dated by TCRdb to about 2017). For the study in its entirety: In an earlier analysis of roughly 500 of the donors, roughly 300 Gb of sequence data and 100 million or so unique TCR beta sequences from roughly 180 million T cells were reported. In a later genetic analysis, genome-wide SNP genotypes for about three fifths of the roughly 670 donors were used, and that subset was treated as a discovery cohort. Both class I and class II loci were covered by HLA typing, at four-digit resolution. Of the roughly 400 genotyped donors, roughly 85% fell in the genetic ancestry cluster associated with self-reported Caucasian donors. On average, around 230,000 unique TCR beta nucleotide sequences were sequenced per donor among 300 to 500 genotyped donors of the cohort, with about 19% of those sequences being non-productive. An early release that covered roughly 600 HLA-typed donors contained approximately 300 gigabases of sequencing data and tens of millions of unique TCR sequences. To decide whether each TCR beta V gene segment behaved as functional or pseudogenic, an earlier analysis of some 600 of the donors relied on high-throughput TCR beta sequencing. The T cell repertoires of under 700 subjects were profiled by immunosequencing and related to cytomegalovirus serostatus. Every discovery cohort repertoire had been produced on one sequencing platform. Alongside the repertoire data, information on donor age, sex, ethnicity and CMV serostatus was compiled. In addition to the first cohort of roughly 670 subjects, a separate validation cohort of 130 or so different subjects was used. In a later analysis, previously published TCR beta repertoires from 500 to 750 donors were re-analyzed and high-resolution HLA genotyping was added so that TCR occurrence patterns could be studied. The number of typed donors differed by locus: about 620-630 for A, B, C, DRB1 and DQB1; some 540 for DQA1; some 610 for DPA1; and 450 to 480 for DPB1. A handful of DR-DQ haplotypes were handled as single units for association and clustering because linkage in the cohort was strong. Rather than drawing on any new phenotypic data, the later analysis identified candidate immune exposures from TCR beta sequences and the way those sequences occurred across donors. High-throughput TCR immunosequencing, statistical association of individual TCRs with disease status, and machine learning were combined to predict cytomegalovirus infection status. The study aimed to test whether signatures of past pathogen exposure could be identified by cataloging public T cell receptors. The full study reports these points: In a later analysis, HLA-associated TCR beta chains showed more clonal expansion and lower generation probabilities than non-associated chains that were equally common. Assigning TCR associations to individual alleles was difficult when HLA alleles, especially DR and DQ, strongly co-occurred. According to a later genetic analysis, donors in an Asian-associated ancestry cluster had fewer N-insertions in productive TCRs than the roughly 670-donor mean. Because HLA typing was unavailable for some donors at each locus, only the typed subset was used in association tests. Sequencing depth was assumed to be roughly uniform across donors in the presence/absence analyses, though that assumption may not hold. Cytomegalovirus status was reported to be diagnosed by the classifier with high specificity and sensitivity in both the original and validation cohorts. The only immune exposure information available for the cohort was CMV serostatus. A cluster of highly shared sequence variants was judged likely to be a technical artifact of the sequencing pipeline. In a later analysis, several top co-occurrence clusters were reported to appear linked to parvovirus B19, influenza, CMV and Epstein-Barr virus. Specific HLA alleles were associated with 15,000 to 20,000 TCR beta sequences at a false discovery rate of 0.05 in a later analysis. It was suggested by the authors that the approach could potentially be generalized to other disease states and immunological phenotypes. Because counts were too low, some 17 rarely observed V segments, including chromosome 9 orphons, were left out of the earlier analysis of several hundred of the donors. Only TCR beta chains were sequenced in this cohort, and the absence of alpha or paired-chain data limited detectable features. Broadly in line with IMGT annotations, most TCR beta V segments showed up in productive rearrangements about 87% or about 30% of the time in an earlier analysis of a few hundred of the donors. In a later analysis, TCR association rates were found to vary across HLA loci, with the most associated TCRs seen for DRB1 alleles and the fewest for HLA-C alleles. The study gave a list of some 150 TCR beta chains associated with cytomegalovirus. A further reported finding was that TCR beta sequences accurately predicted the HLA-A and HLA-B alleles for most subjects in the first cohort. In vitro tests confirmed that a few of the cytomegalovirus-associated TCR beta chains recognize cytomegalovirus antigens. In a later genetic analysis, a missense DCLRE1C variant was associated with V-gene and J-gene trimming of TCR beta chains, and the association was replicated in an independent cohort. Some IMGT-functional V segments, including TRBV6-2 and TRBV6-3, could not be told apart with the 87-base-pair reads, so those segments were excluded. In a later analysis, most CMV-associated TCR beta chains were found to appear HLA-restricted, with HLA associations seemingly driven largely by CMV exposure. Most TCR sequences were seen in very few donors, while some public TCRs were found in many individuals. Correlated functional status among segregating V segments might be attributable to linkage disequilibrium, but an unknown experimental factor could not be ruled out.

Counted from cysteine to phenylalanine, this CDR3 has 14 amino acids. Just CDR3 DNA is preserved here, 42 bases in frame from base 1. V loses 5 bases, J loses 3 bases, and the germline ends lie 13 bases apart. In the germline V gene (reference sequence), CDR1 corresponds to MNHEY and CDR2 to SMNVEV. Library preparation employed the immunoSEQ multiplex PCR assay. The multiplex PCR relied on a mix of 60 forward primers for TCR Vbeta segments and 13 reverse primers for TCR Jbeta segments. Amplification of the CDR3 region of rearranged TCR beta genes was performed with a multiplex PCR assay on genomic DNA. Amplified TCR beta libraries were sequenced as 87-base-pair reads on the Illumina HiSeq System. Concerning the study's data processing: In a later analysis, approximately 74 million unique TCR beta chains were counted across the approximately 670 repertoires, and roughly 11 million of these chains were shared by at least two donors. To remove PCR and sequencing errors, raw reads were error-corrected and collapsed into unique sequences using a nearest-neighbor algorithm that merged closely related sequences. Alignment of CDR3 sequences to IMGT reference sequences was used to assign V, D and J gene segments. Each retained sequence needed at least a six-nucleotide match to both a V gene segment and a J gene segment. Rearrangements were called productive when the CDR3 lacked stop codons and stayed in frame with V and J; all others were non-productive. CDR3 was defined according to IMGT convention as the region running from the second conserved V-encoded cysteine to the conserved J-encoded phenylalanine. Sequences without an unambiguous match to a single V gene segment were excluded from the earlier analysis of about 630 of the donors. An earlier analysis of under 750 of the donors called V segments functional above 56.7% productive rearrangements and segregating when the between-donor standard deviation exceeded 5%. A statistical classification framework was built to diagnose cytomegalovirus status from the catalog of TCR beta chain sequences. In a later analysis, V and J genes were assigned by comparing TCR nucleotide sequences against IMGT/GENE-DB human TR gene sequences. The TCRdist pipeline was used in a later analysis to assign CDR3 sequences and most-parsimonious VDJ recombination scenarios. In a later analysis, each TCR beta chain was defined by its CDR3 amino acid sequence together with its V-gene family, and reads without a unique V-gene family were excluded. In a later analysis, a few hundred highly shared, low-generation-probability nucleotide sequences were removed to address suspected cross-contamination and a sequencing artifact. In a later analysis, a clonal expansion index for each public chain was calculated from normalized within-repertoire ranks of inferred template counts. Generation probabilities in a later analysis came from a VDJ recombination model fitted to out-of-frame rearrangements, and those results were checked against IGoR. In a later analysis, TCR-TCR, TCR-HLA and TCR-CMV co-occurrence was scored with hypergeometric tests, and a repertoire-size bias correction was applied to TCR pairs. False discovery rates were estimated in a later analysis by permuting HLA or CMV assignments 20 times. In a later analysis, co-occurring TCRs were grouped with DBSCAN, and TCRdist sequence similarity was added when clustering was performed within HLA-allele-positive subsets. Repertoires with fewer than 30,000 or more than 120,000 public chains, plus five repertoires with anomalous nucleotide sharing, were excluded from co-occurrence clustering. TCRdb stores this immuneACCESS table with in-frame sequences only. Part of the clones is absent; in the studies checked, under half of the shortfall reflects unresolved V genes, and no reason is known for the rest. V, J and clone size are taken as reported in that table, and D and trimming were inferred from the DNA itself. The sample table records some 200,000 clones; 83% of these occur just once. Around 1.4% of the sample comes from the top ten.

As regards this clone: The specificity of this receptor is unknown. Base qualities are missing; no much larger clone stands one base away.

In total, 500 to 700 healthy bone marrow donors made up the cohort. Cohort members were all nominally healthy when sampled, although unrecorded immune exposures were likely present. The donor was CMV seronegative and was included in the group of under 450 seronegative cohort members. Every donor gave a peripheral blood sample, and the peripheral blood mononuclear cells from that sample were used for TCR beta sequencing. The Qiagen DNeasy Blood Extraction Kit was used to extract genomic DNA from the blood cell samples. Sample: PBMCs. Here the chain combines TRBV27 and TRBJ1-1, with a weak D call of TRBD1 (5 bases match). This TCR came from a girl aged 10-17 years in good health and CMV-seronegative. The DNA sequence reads TGTGCCAGCAGTAGGGTCGACAGTTACACTGAAGCTTTCTTT. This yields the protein CASSRVDSYTEAFF.